Following are 7 T cell receptor beta chains from one sample sequenced in a study of CD8 T cell repertoires and HIV-1 epitope variants. Data came from immunoSEQ multiplex PCR; TCRdb stores just in-frame clones and leaves some out. The sample has about 95,000 clones, 70% to 75% seen once. Sequencing input: uncultured baseline CD8+ T cells from peripheral blood mononuclear cells (PBMCs). All receptors come from a male donor with HIV.

The V gene is TRBV7-9, the J gene TRBJ1-1; D might be TRBD1 (5 bases). This CDR3 is 14 amino acids long. Germline V gives CDR1 SEHNR, CDR2 FQNEAQ (reference sequence). V dropped 1 base and J dropped 5 bases, with 11 bases sitting between them. For the CDR3, the DNA is TGTGCCAGCAGCTTAGAAGGGGAGGATACTGAAGCTTTCTTT. Its translation is CASSLEGEDTEAFF.

This rearrangement joins TRBV9 to TRBJ2-7; possibly TRBD1 for D (6 bases). CDR3 length equals 13 residues. The germline V gene has CDR1 SGDLS and CDR2 YYNGEE. Trimming stripped 3 bases from V and 6 bases from J, with 13 bases between. The CDR3 bases are TGTGCCAGCAGCGCGGACAGAGTCCTCGAGCAGTACTTC. Its protein is CASSADRVLEQYF.

This clone was counted a few times. The V call is TRBV6-5, the J call TRBJ1-4; TRBD1 might be the D (5 bases). In germline, CDR1 is MNHEY, CDR2 SVGAGI. There are 15 residues in the CDR3. Trimming left V 2 bases short and J 6 bases short, with 13 bases between. CDR3 sequence (DNA): TGTGCCAGCAGTTACGGGGCAGATCGTTATGAAAAACTGTTTTTT. Translating it yields CASSYGADRYEKLFF.

This chain links TRBV5-6 with TRBJ2-7, with D unclear. V was cut by 0 bases and J by 6 bases, with 4 bases left in between. Germline lookup yields CDR1 SGHDT and CDR2 YYEEEE. CDR3 length: 11 residues. CDR3 DNA sequence: TGTGCCAGCAGCTTGGTGGGCGAGCAGTACTTC. Translating gives CASSLVGEQYF.

V is TRBV6-6 and J is TRBJ1-1; tentative D call: TRBD1 (6 bases). Germline assignment: CDR1 MNHNY and CDR2 SVGAGI (reference sequence). The V end was cut by 6 bases, the J end by 1 base, with 9 bases between. The CDR3 length is 13 residues. CDR3 protein: CASRPGANTEAFF. The CDR3 region has the DNA TGTGCCAGCAGGCCGGGGGCGAACACTGAAGCTTTCTTT.

CDR3 amino acids: CASSVGHEQYF. In DNA form, the CDR3 reads TGTGCCAGCAGCGTAGGTCACGAGCAGTACTTC. The chain couples TRBV9 to TRBJ2-7, with unresolved D. CDR1 and CDR2 (germline): SGDLS, YYNGEE. Trimming removed 0 bases at V and 5 bases at J, with 3 bases between. This CDR3 spans 11 amino acids.

This chain links TRBV9 with TRBJ2-3; 9 positions match TRBD2. The germline V gene has CDR1 SGDLS and CDR2 YYNGEE. The CDR3 has 16 amino acids. With V trimmed by 4 bases and J by 4 bases, 10 bases remained unmatched. This chain's CDR3 is CASSSWGGLASDTQYF. DNA for the CDR3: TGTGCCAGCAGCTCCTGGGGGGGACTAGCCTCAGATACGCAGTATTTT.